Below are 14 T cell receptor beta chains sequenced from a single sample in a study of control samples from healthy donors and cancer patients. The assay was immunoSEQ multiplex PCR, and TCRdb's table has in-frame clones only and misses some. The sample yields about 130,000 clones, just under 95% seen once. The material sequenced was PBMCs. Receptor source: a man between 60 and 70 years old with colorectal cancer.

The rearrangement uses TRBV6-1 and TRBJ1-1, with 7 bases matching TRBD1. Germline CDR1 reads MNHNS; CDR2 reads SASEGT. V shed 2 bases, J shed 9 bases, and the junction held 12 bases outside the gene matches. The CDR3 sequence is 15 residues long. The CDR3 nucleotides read TGTGCCAGCAGTGAATATCAACCGGGACAGAGAAAAGCTTTCTTT. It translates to CASSEYQPGQRKAFF.

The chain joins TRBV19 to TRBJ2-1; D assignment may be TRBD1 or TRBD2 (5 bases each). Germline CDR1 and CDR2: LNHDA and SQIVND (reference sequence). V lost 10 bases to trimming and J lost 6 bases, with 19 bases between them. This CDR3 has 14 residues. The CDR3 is CATGTDHTLNEQFF. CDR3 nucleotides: TGTGCCACCGGGACCGATCACACCCTCAATGAGCAGTTCTTC.

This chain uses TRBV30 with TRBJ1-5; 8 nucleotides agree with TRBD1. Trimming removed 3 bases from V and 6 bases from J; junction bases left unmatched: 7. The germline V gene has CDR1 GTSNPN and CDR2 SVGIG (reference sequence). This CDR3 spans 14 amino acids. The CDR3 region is CAWRERTGFQPQHF. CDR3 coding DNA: TGTGCCTGGAGGGAGAGGACAGGGTTTCAGCCCCAGCATTTT.

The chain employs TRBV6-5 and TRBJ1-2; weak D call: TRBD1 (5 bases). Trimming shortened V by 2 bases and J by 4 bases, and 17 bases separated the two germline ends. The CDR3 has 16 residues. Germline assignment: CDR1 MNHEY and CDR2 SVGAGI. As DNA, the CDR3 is TGTGCCAGCAGTTACAGTCCCGGGACGTGGGGCTATGGCTACACCTTC. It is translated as CASSYSPGTWGYGYTF.

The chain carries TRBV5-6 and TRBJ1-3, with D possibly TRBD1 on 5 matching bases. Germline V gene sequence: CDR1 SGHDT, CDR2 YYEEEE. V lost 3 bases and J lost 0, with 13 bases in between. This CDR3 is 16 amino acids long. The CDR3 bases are TGTGCCAGCAGCTCTGGGTGGGGGTTCTCTGGAAACACCATATATTTT. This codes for CASSSGWGFSGNTIYF.

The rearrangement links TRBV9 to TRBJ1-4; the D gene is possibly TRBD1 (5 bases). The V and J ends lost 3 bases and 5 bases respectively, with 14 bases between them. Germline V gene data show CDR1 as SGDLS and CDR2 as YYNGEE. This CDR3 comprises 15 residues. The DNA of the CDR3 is TGTGCCAGCAGCGAGCGGGGGTGGGCAAATGAAAAACTGTTTTTT. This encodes CASSERGWANEKLFF.

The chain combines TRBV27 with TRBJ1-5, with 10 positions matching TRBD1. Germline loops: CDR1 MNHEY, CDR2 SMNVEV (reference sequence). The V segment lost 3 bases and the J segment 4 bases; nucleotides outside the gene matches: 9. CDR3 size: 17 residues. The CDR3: CASSFGPGQGGNQPQHF. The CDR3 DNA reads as TGTGCCAGCAGTTTCGGGCCAGGACAGGGGGGAAATCAGCCCCAGCATTTT.

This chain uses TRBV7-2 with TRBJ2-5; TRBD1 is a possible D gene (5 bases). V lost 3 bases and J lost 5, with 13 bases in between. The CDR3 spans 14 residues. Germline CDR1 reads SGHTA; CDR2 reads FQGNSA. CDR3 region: CASSFDRGWETQYF. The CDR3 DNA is TGTGCCAGCAGCTTTGATAGGGGCTGGGAGACCCAGTACTTC.

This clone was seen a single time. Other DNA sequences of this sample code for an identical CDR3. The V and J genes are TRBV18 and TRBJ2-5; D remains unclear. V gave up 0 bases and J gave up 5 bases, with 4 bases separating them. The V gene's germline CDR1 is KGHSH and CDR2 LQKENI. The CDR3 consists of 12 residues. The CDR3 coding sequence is TGTGCCAGCTCACCACCAGGTGAGACCCAGTACTTC. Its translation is CASSPPGETQYF.

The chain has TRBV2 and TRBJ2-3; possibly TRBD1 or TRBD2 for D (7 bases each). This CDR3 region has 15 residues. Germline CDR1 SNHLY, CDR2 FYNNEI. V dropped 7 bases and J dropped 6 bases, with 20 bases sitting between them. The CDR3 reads CASKAGAQGVDTQYF. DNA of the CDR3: TGTGCCAGCAAGGCGGGGGCTCAGGGGGTGGATACGCAGTATTTT.

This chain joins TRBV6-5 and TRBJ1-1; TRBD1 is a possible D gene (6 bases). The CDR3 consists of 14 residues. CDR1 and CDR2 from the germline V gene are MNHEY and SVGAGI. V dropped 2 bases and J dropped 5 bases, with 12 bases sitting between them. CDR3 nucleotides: TGTGCCAGCAGTTACCTAGGGGGGAGGACTGAAGCTTTCTTT. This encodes CASSYLGGRTEAFF.

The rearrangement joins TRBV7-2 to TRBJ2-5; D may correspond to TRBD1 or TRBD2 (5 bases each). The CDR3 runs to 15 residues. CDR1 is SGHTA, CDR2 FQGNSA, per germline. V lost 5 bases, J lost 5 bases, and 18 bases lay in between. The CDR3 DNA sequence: TGTGCCAGCAGCCCAATGGGGGTCCAAGGGGAGACCCAGTACTTC. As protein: CASSPMGVQGETQYF.

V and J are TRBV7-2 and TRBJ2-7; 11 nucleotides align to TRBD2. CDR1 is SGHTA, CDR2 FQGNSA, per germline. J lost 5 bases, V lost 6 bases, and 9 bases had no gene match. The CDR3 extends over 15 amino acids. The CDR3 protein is CASRPILAGVDEQYF. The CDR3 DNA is TGTGCCAGCAGGCCCATACTAGCGGGGGTAGACGAGCAGTACTTC. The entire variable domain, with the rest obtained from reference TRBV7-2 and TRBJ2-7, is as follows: GAGVSQSPSNKVTEKGKDVELRCDPISGHTALYWYRQSLGQGLEFLIYFQGNSAPDKSGLPSDRFSAERTGGSVSTLTIQRTQQEDSAVYLCASRPILAGVDEQYFGPGTRLTVT.

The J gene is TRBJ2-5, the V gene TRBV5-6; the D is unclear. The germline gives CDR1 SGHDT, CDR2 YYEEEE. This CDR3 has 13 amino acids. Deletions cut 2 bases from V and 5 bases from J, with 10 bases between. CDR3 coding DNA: TGTGCCAGCAGCTTTTCCCGTGGGGAGACCCAGTACTTC. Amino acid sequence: CASSFSRGETQYF.